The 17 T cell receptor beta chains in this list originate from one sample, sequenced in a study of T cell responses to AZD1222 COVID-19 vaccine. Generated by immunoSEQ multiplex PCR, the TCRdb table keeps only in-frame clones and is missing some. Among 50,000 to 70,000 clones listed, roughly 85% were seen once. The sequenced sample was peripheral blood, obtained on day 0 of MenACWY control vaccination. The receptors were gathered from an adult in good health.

The CDR3: CASSLAARETQYF. The CDR3 region has the DNA TGTGCCAGCAGCTTAGCCGCGCGGGAGACCCAGTACTTC. The V call is TRBV7-9, the J call TRBJ2-5; D gene uncertain. V was trimmed by 0 bases and J by 5 bases, leaving 7 bases between them. This CDR3 spans 13 amino acids. In germline, CDR1 is SEHNR, CDR2 FQNEAQ (reference sequence).

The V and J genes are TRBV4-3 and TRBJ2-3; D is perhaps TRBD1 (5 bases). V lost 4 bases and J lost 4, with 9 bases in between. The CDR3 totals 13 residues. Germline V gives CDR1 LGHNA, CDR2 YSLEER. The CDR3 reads CASSLQGSDTQYF. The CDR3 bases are TGCGCCAGCAGCCTCCAGGGATCAGATACGCAGTATTTT.

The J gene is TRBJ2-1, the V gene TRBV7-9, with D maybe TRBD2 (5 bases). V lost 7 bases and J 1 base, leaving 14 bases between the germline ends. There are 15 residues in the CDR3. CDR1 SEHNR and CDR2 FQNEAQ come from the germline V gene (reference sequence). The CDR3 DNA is TGTGCCAGCACCGTAACTAGATCTTCCTACAATGAGCAGTTCTTC. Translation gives CASTVTRSSYNEQFF. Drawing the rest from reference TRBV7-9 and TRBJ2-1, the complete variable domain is DTGVSQNPRHKITKRGQNVTFRCDPISEHNRLYWYRQTLGQGPEFLTYFQNEAQLEKSRLLSDRFSAERPKGSFSTLEIQRTEQGDSAMYLCASTVTRSSYNEQFFGPGTRLTVL.

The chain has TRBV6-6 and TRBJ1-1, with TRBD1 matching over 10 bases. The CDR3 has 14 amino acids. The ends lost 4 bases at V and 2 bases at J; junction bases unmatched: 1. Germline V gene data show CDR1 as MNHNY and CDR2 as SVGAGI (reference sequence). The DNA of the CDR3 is TGTGCCAGCAGTTGGACAGGGGGAAACACTGAAGCTTTCTTT. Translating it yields CASSWTGGNTEAFF.

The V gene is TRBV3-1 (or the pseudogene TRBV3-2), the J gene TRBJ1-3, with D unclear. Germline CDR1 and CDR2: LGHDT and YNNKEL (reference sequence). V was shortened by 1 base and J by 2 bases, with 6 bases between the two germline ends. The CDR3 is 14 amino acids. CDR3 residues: CASSQVGTGNTIYF. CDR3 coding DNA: TGTGCCAGCAGCCAAGTAGGGACTGGAAACACCATATATTTT.

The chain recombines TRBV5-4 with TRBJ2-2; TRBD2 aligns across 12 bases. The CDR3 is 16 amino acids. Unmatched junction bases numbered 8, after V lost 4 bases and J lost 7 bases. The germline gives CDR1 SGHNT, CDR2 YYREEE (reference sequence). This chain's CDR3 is CASSVTSGRRIGELFF. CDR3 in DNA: TGTGCCAGCAGCGTAACTAGCGGGAGGAGGATCGGGGAGCTGTTTTTT.

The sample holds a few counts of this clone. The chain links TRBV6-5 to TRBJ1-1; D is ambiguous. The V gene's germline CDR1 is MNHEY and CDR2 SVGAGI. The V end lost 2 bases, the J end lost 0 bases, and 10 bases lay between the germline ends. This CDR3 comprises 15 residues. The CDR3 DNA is TGTGCCAGCAGTTACAGAAGGAACATGAACACTGAAGCTTTCTTT. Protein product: CASSYRRNMNTEAFF.

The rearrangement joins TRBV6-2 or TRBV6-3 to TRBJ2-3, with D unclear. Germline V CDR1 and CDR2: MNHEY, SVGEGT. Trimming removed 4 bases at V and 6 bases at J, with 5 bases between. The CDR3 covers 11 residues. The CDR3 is CASSWADTQYF. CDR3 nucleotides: TGTGCCAGCAGTTGGGCGGATACGCAGTATTTT.

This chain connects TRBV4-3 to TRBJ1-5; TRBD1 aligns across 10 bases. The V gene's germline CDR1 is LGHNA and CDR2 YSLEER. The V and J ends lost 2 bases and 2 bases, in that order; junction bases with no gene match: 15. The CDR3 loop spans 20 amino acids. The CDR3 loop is CASSQPSGGTGVMGNQPQHF. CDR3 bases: TGCGCCAGCAGCCAACCCTCGGGGGGGACAGGGGTGATGGGCAATCAGCCCCAGCATTTT.

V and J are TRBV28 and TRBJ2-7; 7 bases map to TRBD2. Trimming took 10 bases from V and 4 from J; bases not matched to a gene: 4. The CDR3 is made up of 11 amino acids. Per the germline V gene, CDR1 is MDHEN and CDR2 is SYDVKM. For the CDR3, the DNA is TGTGCCACCGGGGGGACGTACGAGCAGTACTTC. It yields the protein CATGGTYEQYF.

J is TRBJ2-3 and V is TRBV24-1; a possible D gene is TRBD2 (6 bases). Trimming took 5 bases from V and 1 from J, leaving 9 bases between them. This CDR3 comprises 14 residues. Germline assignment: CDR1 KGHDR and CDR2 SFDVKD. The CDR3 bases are TGTGCCACCAGTGCTGCGGGGCGCACAGATACGCAGTATTTT. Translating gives CATSAAGRTDTQYF.

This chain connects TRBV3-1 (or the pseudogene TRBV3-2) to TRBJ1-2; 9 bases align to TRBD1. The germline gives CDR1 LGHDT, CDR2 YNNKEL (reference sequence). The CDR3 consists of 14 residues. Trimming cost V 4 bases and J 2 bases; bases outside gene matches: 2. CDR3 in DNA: TGTGCCAGCAGCCGGACAGGGGTGAACTATGGCTACACCTTC. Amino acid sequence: CASSRTGVNYGYTF.

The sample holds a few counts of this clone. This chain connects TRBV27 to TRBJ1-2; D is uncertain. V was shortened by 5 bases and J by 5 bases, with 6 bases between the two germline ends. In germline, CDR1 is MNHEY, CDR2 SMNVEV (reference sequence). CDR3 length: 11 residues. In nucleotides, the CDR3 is TGTGCCAGCAGTCGAGGATATGGCTACACCTTC. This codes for CASSRGYGYTF.

CDR3 coding DNA: TGTGCCAGCAGTTTAGGGGGTGGGACTAGCGGGAGGCTCTCCCAAGAGACCCAGTACTTC. This encodes CASSLGGGTSGRLSQETQYF. The genes are TRBV27 and TRBJ2-5; 15 bases are a match to TRBD2. The CDR3 runs 20 residues. V shed 2 bases, J shed 1 base, and the junction held 11 bases outside the gene matches. Germline V gene lookup returns CDR1 MNHEY and CDR2 SMNVEV (reference sequence).

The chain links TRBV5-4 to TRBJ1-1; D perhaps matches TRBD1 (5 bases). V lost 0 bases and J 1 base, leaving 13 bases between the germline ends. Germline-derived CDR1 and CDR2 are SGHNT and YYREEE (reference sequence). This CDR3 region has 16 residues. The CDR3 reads CASSLGGATQNTEAFF. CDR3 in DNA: TGTGCCAGCAGCTTGGGCGGGGCCACCCAGAACACTGAAGCTTTCTTT.

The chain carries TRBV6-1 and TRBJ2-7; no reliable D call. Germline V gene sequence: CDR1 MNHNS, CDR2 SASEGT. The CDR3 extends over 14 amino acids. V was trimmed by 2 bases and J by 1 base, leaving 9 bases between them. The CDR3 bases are TGTGCCAGCAGTGAATTGGGTCAGTCCTACGAGCAGTACTTC. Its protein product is CASSELGQSYEQYF.

The DNA of the CDR3 is TGTGCCAGCAGTTTTCCTAGCGGGAGGCCCAGGGATACGCAGTATTTT. The encoded protein is CASSFPSGRPRDTQYF. The chain combines TRBV28 with TRBJ2-3, with 11 nucleotides matching TRBD2. Germline loops: CDR1 MDHEN, CDR2 SYDVKM. CDR3 size: 16 residues. Trimming at V came to 3 bases and at J to 6 bases, leaving 8 bases not matched to a gene.